This T cell receptor beta chain was retrieved from a study of blood T cell repertoires in COVID-19 (dated by TCRdb to between 2020 and 2021). A note on the overall study: Samples covering the acute and convalescent phases of COVID-19 were provided by collaborators in the United States, Italy and Spain. The repertoires were made available in a free public database intended to serve as a resource for research on the immune response to SARS-CoV-2. Sample metadata almost always included a de-identified subject ID, COVID-19 status, age in years and sex. Where available, HLA class I and class II types were obtained from metadata supplied by the sample provider rather than from assay-based typing. The material from the prospective study consisted of cDNA or gDNA derived from T cells, B-cell-depleted T cells, or PBMCs. The samples were drawn from the first 160 participants of the ongoing ImmuneRACE study and from 1,254 subjects provided by 6 global collaborators. Deeply sampled blood TCRbeta repertoires from subjects exposed to, actively infected with, or recovered from COVID-19 were included in the dataset. What the study reported, not specific to this receptor: The amount of clinical and demographic metadata varied by source and participant and was provided uncurated.

There are 15 amino acids in the CDR3, from cysteine to phenylalanine inclusive. Solely the CDR3 DNA is kept, with 45 bases framed from the first base. V is pruned by 7 bases and J by 0 bases, leaving 9 bases of the junction without a gene match. The germline V gene specifies SQVTM as CDR1 and ANQGSEA as CDR2. The collaborating institutions used their own protocols to collect whole blood in K2EDTA tubes. For TCRbeta analysis, collaborators shipped samples in one of three forms: frozen whole blood, isolated PBMCs, or DNA extracted from either of those sample types. A word on this clone: Its target antigen remains unknown. Base qualities were left out, and no much larger clone turns up one base away.

The immunoSEQ Assay, a bias-controlled multiplex PCR, was used to amplify TCRbeta CDR3 regions from genomic DNA. In the source study's methods: Nucleated cell counts per sample were estimated from amplification of reference gene primers within the assay. To quantify the absolute abundance of each unique TCRbeta CDR3 rearrangement, sequence reads were collapsed and filtered. Productive Simpson clonality was computed per sample as the square root of Simpson's diversity index over productive rearrangements. This is the immuneACCESS table as TCRdb keeps it, with only in-frame sequences that have V and J called. A part of the clones is gone; compared with another copy, unresolved V genes explain less than half, and the rest is unexplained. The V and J calls and clone size were taken over from that table, and D and trimming were inferred from the DNA. For this sample there are about 190,000 clones; approximately 90% appear just once. Approximately 4% of the sample belongs to the ten largest clones.

This clonotype was obtained from a human donor in a cohort sampled during active COVID-19. Sequenced input: peripheral blood. This chain joins TRBV29-1 to TRBJ2-3, and TRBD2 matches 8 of the central bases. CDR3 loop: CSAARGGTSTDTQYF. The bases are TGCAGCGCAGCTCGCGGGGGGACTAGCACAGATACGCAGTATTTT.